This TCR beta chain was profiled in a study of blood T cell repertoires in COVID-19. The CDR3 length is 15 residues. The germline gives CDR1 LGHDT, CDR2 YNNKEL (reference sequence). Unmatched junction bases numbered 18, after V lost 8 bases and J lost 9 bases. Data came from immunoSEQ multiplex PCR; TCRdb stores just in-frame clones and leaves some out. The sample lists 85,000 to 110,000 clones; about 92% were seen once. The sample taken for sequencing was peripheral blood. The chain links TRBV3-1 (or the pseudogene TRBV3-2) to TRBJ2-7; the match to TRBD1 covers 8 bases. This TCR derives from a woman over 75 in a cohort sampled during active COVID-19. DNA for the CDR3: TGTGCCAGCTCGGAGGGGGCCGGGACAGGTGGCAGGCAGTACTTC. This sequence encodes CASSEGAGTGGRQYF.